The 13 T cell receptor beta chains reported below all come from one sample, sequenced in a study of blood T cell repertoires in COVID-19. Profiled with immunoSEQ multiplex PCR; TCRdb holds only in-frame clones, not every one. The sample consists of some 180,000 clones, approximately 83% of them appearing once. Sequenced material: peripheral blood. Every receptor here comes from a woman aged 40-49 years with COVID-19, enrolled during active disease.

The gene calls are TRBV19 and TRBJ2-7, with TRBD1 matching 8 bases. The germline V gene has CDR1 LNHDA and CDR2 SQIVND (reference sequence). There are 14 residues in the CDR3. After removal of 6 bases from V and 0 bases from J, the junction contained 4 bases not matched to a gene. CDR3 protein: CASRETGVSYEQYF. The CDR3 DNA sequence: TGTGCCAGTAGGGAGACAGGGGTCTCCTACGAGCAGTACTTC.

This chain connects TRBV2 to TRBJ1-1; no clear D gene. The CDR3 is made up of 14 amino acids. Germline lookup yields CDR1 SNHLY and CDR2 FYNNEI. V was cut by 7 bases and J by 1 base, with 13 bases left in between. The CDR3 here is CASKLRRENTEAFF. CDR3 nucleotide sequence: TGTGCCAGCAAGCTCAGACGGGAGAACACTGAAGCTTTCTTT.

The chain combines TRBV15 with TRBJ1-2; D perhaps matches TRBD1 (6 bases). This CDR3 is 15 amino acids long. V lost 5 bases to trimming and J lost 2 bases, with 15 bases between them. Germline CDR1 reads LNHNV; CDR2 reads YYDKDF (reference sequence). The CDR3 DNA reads TGTGCCACCAGCGGGCCGAGGACAGCCAACTATGGCTACACCTTC. Residues: CATSGPRTANYGYTF.

V usage is TRBV5-4 and J usage is TRBJ1-2, with D unresolved. Trimming shortened V by 4 bases and J by 2 bases, and 15 bases separated the two germline ends. Germline CDR1 and CDR2: SGHNT and YYREEE (reference sequence). The CDR3 spans 15 residues. The CDR3 spells CASSPRNFINYGYTF. The CDR3 DNA follows: TGTGCCAGCAGCCCGAGGAATTTTATAAACTATGGCTACACCTTC.

The gene calls are TRBV6-6 and TRBJ1-5; D not certain. The germline CDR1 and CDR2 sequences are MNHNY and SVGAGI (reference sequence). The length of the CDR3 is 13 residues. Trimming stripped 8 bases from V and 4 bases from J, with 12 bases between. CDR3 nucleotide sequence: TGTGCCAGCTGTGCGACACCTAATCAGCCCCAGCATTTT. Residues: CASCATPNQPQHF.

This CDR3 reads CASSPPEGEGTGELFF. The CDR3 nucleotides read TGTGCCAGCAGCCCCCCTGAGGGGGAAGGCACCGGGGAGCTGTTTTTT. V is TRBV3-1 (or the pseudogene TRBV3-2) and J is TRBJ2-2, with D perhaps matching TRBD1 (6 bases). With 4 bases removed from V and 4 bases from J, the gap between germline ends came to 16 bases. Germline-derived CDR1 and CDR2 are LGHDT and YNNKEL (reference sequence). The CDR3 extends over 16 amino acids.

This clone was seen just once. CDR3 in amino acids: CASSYLGGRNEQFF. The DNA for the CDR3 is TGTGCCAGCAGTTACTTAGGCGGGAGAAATGAGCAGTTCTTC. The chain is built from TRBV6-5 and TRBJ2-1, with 7 bases identical to TRBD2. This CDR3 contains 14 residues. Germline CDR1 and CDR2: MNHEY and SVGAGI. After removal of 1 base from V and 7 bases from J, the junction contained 4 bases not matched to a gene.

The V call is TRBV19, the J call TRBJ2-3; 9 bases align to TRBD2. Germline CDR1 reads LNHDA; CDR2 reads SQIVND (reference sequence). With 9 bases clipped from V and 6 bases from J, the junction kept 13 bases outside the gene matches. This CDR3 region has 15 residues. The chain's CDR3 is CARPDQREAIDTQYF. The CDR3 DNA is TGTGCCAGACCGGATCAGCGGGAGGCCATCGATACGCAGTATTTT. Drawing the rest from reference TRBV19 and TRBJ2-3, the complete variable domain is DGGITQSPKYLFRKEGQNVTLSCEQNLNHDAMYWYRQDPGQGLRLIYYSQIVNDFQKGDIAEGYSVSREKKESFPLTVTSAQKNPTAFYLCARPDQREAIDTQYFGPGTRLTVL.

The chain carries TRBV5-1 and TRBJ1-1, with 8 bases identical to TRBD1. Unmatched junction bases numbered 14, after V lost 0 bases and J lost 1 base. The CDR3 loop spans 19 amino acids. CDR1 and CDR2 from the germline V gene are SGHRS and YFSETQ. CDR3 sequence reads: CASSLAGTGKFGRNTEAFF. CDR3 sequence (DNA): TGCGCCAGCAGCTTGGCCGGGACAGGTAAATTTGGAAGGAACACTGAAGCTTTCTTT.

The genes are TRBV7-8 and TRBJ2-2, with TRBD2 matching over 10 bases. Germline V lookup: CDR1 SGHVS, CDR2 FQNEAQ. CDR3 length: 15 amino acids. The V gene end was trimmed by 5 bases and the J gene end by 5 bases; junction bases not matched to a gene: 5. The CDR3: CASSPSGSRTGELFF. The CDR3 DNA reads TGTGCCAGCAGCCCTAGCGGGAGTCGGACCGGGGAGCTGTTTTTT.

The CDR3, as DNA: TGTGCCAGCAACCCAGGGGTTTCCACGGCCGGCTACACCTTC. Its translation: CASNPGVSTAGYTF. The chain links TRBV27 to TRBJ1-2; TRBD1 might be the D (6 bases). The germline gives CDR1 MNHEY, CDR2 SMNVEV (reference sequence). The CDR3 length is 14 residues. The ends were cut back, 7 bases at V and 8 bases at J, with 20 bases in the middle.

The gene calls are TRBV9 and TRBJ2-5; possibly TRBD2 for D (5 bases). V lost 0 bases and J 3 bases, leaving 9 bases between the germline ends. The CDR3 covers 14 residues. From germline, CDR1 is SGDLS and CDR2 YYNGEE. As DNA, the CDR3 is TGTGCCAGCAGCGTAGGACCAGCGGAAGAGACCCAGTACTTC. Translation gives CASSVGPAEETQYF. Supplemented by reference TRBV9 and TRBJ2-5, the full variable domain reads DSGVTQTPKHLITATGQRVTLRCSPRSGDLSVYWYQQSLDQGLQFLIQYYNGEERAKGNILERFSAQQFPDLHSELNLSSLELGDSALYFCASSVGPAEETQYFGPGTRLLVL.

Concerning this clone itself: The junction differs from germline at one of its ends, possibly a read error. This chain connects TRBV5-1 to TRBJ2-7; 7 bases line up with TRBD1. CDR1 is SGHRS and CDR2 is YFSETQ in the germline V gene. CDR3 length: 15 amino acids. The CDR3 bases are TGCGCCAGCAGCAACCAGGGGACAGAAAACAAGGTAGTCAACTTC. It codes for CASSNQGTENKVVNF.